What follows are 12 T cell receptor beta chains derived from one specimen sequenced in a study of vaccination effects on CD4 cells after COVID-19 (dated by TCRdb to the early 2020s). The receptor library was made with the immunoSEQ multiplex PCR assay. The source is immuneACCESS, and TCRdb retained only in-frame sequences with V and J called. Part of the clones is not carried over; for the studies checked, unresolved V genes explain less than half of this, and the remainder is unexplained. The sample includes approximately 76,000 clones, with about 79% observed a single time. The ten largest account for about 10% of the sample. The ViraFEST assay stimulated PBMC with viral peptide pools and then used TCR sequencing to identify antigen-specific CD4+ T cell clonotypes by expansion. After roughly 11 days of culture, CD4+ T cells were isolated with the EasySep CD4+ T cell isolation kit. Negative nucleocapsid antibody results before and after vaccination confirmed that the healthy vaccine recipients had no prior SARS-CoV-2 infection.

No antigen has been identified for these receptors. This specimen consisted of CD4+ T cells from PBMCs cultured with SARS-CoV-2 spike peptides, obtained before COVID-19 vaccination. The cell subset or site label of this sample denotes: SARS-CoV-2 spike overlapping peptide pool stimulation. These TCRs come from a human donor who received a COVID-19 vaccine.

The count of this clone is one. This chain uses TRBV23-1 with TRBJ2-5, with 15 bases aligning to TRBD2. TRBV23-1 is designated an ORF whose function remains uncertain. Losses at the gene ends were 0 bases for V and 2 bases for J; bases not matched to a gene: 13. CDR3 size: 21 residues. The CDR3 is CASSQSATPPGLAGGQETQYF. CDR3 sequence (DNA): TGCGCCAGCAGTCAATCGGCGACGCCACCGGGACTAGCGGGGGGACAAGAGACCCAGTACTTC.

The V gene is TRBV5-6, the J gene TRBJ1-2; D remains ambiguous. Germline V CDR1 and CDR2: SGHDT, YYEEEE. Trimming removed 4 bases at V and 4 bases at J, with 11 bases between. The CDR3 sequence is 13 residues long. The CDR3 DNA is TGTGCCAGCAGCCGCCGGGGTAGCTATGGCTACACCTTC. Translating gives CASSRRGSYGYTF.

This clone was seen a few times. V gene TRBV6-6 combines with J gene TRBJ1-2, with 8 bases fitting TRBD1. V trimming: 6 bases; J trimming: 4 bases; junction bases outside the gene matches: 7. There are 14 residues in the CDR3. Germline CDR1 MNHNY, CDR2 SVGAGI (reference sequence). The CDR3 sequence: CASSQDRAFYGYTF. Written as DNA, the CDR3 is TGTGCCAGCAGCCAGGACAGGGCTTTCTATGGCTACACCTTC.

The chain carries TRBV7-3 and TRBJ2-3, with 10 bases lining up with TRBD2. The J segment lost 0 bases and the V segment lost 3 bases, leaving 12 bases of the junction unmatched. Germline assignment: CDR1 SGHTA and CDR2 FQGTGA. This CDR3 spans 19 amino acids. The CDR3 region is CASSLGWGTSETSTDTQYF. In DNA, the CDR3 is TGTGCCAGCAGCTTGGGGTGGGGGACTAGCGAAACTAGCACAGATACGCAGTATTTT.

The genes are TRBV6-2 or TRBV6-3 and TRBJ1-2, with 8 bases fitting TRBD1. Germline CDR1 reads MNHEY; CDR2 reads SVGEGT. The V and J ends lost 2 bases and 4 bases, in that order; junction bases with no gene match: 3. CDR3 length equals 14 residues. CDR3 DNA sequence: TGTGCCAGCAGTTACCGGGACAGGAGCTATGGCTACACCTTC. Translation gives CASSYRDRSYGYTF.

In this sample, this clone turned up a few times. The chain couples TRBV3-1 (or the pseudogene TRBV3-2) to TRBJ2-1, with 7 bases that match TRBD1. V was pared by 4 bases and J by 0 bases, with 12 bases of the junction left unmatched. There are 18 residues in the CDR3. Germline V lookup: CDR1 LGHDT, CDR2 YNNKEL (reference sequence). The CDR3 DNA is TGTGCCAGCAGCCCCGAACAGGGGCGTCCTCGCTCCTACAATGAGCAGTTCTTC. This codes for CASSPEQGRPRSYNEQFF.

This rearrangement joins TRBV6-5 to TRBJ1-1; D remains ambiguous. This CDR3 has 11 residues. The V gene's germline CDR1 is MNHEY and CDR2 SVGAGI. Trimming shortened V by 2 bases and J by 11 bases, and 9 bases separated the two germline ends. In DNA form, the CDR3 reads TGTGCCAGCAGTTACGTCGGGGAGGCTTTCTTT. Its protein product is CASSYVGEAFF.

The V call is TRBV6-5, the J call TRBJ2-3; 7 bases map to TRBD1. Trimming at V came to 8 bases and at J to 3 bases, leaving 11 bases not matched to a gene. This CDR3 has 15 residues. Per the germline V gene, CDR1 is MNHEY and CDR2 is SVGAGI. CDR3 loop: CASGSARGLTDTQYF. CDR3 bases: TGTGCCAGCGGGTCGGCCAGGGGGTTAACAGATACGCAGTATTTT.

There are a few counts of this clone. The J gene is TRBJ2-5, the V gene TRBV5-1; either TRBD1 or TRBD2 may supply D (5 bases each). Trimming cost V 4 bases and J 5 bases, with 18 bases left between them. The CDR3 spans 15 residues. From germline, CDR1 is SGHRS and CDR2 YFSETQ. CDR3 protein: CASSRAGTSGETQYF. CDR3 bases: TGCGCCAGCAGCAGGGCCGGGACCTCTGGGGAGACCCAGTACTTC.

The count of this clone is one. The CDR3 DNA reads as TGTGCCAGCTCACCTTTATTTCCTAGCTCCTACAATGAGCAGTTCTTC. It yields the protein CASSPLFPSSYNEQFF. This chain connects TRBV18 to TRBJ2-1; D not certain. This CDR3 is built from 16 residues. Germline values: CDR1 KGHSH, CDR2 LQKENI. V lost 3 bases and J 0 bases, leaving 12 bases between the germline ends.

The rearrangement uses TRBV28 and TRBJ1-2; D not resolved. This CDR3 contains 12 residues. CDR1 MDHEN and CDR2 SYDVKM come from the germline V gene. Written as DNA, the CDR3 is TGTGCGACCGACTCTAGGTCTTATGGCTACACCTTC. It translates to CATDSRSYGYTF.

V and J are TRBV6-4 and TRBJ2-1; D may match TRBD1 or TRBD2 (7 bases each). V was clipped by 2 bases and J by 8 bases, with 19 bases between them. The CDR3 runs 16 residues. Looked up from germline, CDR1 is MRHNA and CDR2 is SNTAGT. The CDR3 here is CASSDTRGRGGHEQFF. In DNA, the CDR3 is TGTGCCAGCAGTGACACGAGGGGGCGCGGGGGCCATGAGCAGTTCTTC.